This T cell receptor (beta chain) was sequenced during a study of cytomegalovirus exposure and HLA in healthy donors. This CDR3 has 15 amino acids. V trimming: 2 bases; J trimming: 2 bases; junction bases outside the gene matches: 1. Per germline, CDR1 MNHEY and CDR2 SVGAGI. As to this clone: Its specificity is not known.

The study ran its PCR with 60 Vbeta and 13 Jbeta primers. Profiled with immunoSEQ multiplex PCR; TCRdb holds only in-frame clones, not every one. Of roughly 69,000 clones listed, approximately 70% are singletons. Notes on the study in general: Previous analysis showed most TCR beta V segments were productive about 87% or about 30% of the time. Across HLA loci, a later analysis found differing TCR association rates, with DRB1 most and HLA-C fewest.

The sample taken for sequencing was PBMCs. The sequence derives from a male donor in good health and CMV-seropositive. The rearrangement uses TRBV6-5 and TRBJ2-5; 11 bases fit TRBD2. CDR3 residues: CASSYVAGGQETQYF. CDR3 bases: TGTGCCAGCAGTTACGTAGCGGGGGGGCAAGAGACCCAGTACTTC.